The clone carrying this T cell receptor beta chain was observed a few times. The antigen remains undetermined. Individual TCR cDNA molecules each bore their own unique molecular identifier. Using its own MiXCR run on the 5' RACE reads, TCRdb lists one record per CDR3 protein. Seen here are more than 60,000 distinct CDR3 sequences, approximately 8% observed once, and the top ten hold about 7%. This sample is part of a study of spatial heterogeneity in lung cancer. The V end was cut by 1 base, the J end by 6 bases, with 16 bases between. Germline CDR1 reads SQVTM; CDR2 reads ANQGSEA. The CDR3 totals 14 residues. Stated time point: sample taken at primary tumor resection. Patients with untreated early-stage non-small cell lung cancer, numbering 72, were the donors. Unsorted tumor, nontumor lung tissue or cryopreserved PBMC supplied the whole RNA. Study-level points and caveats: TCRs found ubiquitously expanded in tumor appeared in blood more at resection than at follow-up.

V usage is TRBV29-1 and J usage is TRBJ2-7; D is unclear. The sequenced sample was PBMCs, obtained at surgery. The sequence derives from a male donor with early-stage non-small cell lung cancer. CDR3 nucleotides: TGCAGCGTTGAAGGGTTTTCCGGCTGGGGCGAGCAGTACTTC. It translates to CSVEGFSGWGEQYF.